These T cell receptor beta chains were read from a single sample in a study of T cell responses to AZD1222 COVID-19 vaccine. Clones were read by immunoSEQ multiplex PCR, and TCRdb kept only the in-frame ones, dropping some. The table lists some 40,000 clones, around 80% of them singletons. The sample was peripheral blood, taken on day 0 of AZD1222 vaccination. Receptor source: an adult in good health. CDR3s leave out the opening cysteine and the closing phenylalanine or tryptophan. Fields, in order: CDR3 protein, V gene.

cdr3_aa: ASSLSFRSYEQY; v_call: TRBV27
cdr3_aa: ASGPPGRGYT; v_call: TRBV19
cdr3_aa: ASSPGSQVDNSPLH; v_call: TRBV18
cdr3_aa: ASSQRGTGVNNSPLH; v_call: TRBV4-3
cdr3_aa: ASRQGALYEQY; v_call: TRBV6-5
cdr3_aa: AINTGAYGYT; v_call: TRBV10-3
cdr3_aa: ASSQDPSSPLH; v_call: TRBV3-1/TRBV3-2
cdr3_aa: ASSLISSYNSPLH; v_call: TRBV28
cdr3_aa: ASSSLLYGYT; v_call: TRBV28
cdr3_aa: ASSLGSGTGGNEQF; v_call: TRBV11-3
cdr3_aa: ASSYRGAGQETQY; v_call: TRBV6-2/TRBV6-3
cdr3_aa: ASSVQSSYNEQF; v_call: TRBV9
cdr3_aa: ASSLIRSSYEQY; v_call: TRBV7-2
cdr3_aa: ASSVGQGAIGELF; v_call: TRBV9
cdr3_aa: ASSTPRGWGEKLF; v_call: TRBV19
cdr3_aa: AWSVWELNNSPLH; v_call: TRBV30
cdr3_aa: ASSQGRGLGELF; v_call: TRBV4-2
cdr3_aa: ASSPPSLGGENTEAF; v_call: TRBV18
cdr3_aa: ASNPRGLLSNEKLF; v_call: TRBV19
cdr3_aa: ASSRGHATNEKLF; v_call: TRBV4-3
cdr3_aa: ASSSSWSEQF; v_call: TRBV5-8
cdr3_aa: ASSRESHSPLH; v_call: TRBV12-3/TRBV12-4
cdr3_aa: ATSDAVGYGYT; v_call: TRBV24-1
cdr3_aa: ASSQEIATNEKLF; v_call: TRBV4-3
cdr3_aa: ASSLDPSGGATEQF; v_call: TRBV5-1
cdr3_aa: ASSPQHSSTDTQY; v_call: TRBV3-1/TRBV3-2
cdr3_aa: ASSTREFPTAF; v_call: TRBV19
cdr3_aa: ASSLADREVT; v_call: TRBV5-8
cdr3_aa: ASSTQGAPDTDTQY; v_call: TRBV5-1
cdr3_aa: ASSEGPNTEAF; v_call: TRBV6-1
cdr3_aa: ASRVAGGPSEQY; v_call: TRBV27
cdr3_aa: ASSLGAVNYGYT; v_call: TRBV11-2
cdr3_aa: ASSPSASWGQETQY; v_call: TRBV7-8
cdr3_aa: ASSLGGSGGSF; v_call: TRBV7-2
cdr3_aa: ASSAAGGNTGELF; v_call: TRBV7-8
cdr3_aa: ASSESRRSKS; v_call: TRBV2
cdr3_aa: ASMGARAYGYT; v_call: TRBV19
cdr3_aa: ASSLDSDTEAF; v_call: TRBV4-1
cdr3_aa: ASSYGVVAF; v_call: TRBV6-5
cdr3_aa: ASSQDPGVTTYGYT; v_call: TRBV4-3
cdr3_aa: ASSKAPGLDYGYT; v_call: TRBV27
cdr3_aa: ASSIDPGRANTEAF; v_call: TRBV19
cdr3_aa: ASSTGGDYGYT; v_call: TRBV19
cdr3_aa: ASTTQGLAGETQY; v_call: TRBV5-1
cdr3_aa: ASSQEGDEQF; v_call: TRBV6-5